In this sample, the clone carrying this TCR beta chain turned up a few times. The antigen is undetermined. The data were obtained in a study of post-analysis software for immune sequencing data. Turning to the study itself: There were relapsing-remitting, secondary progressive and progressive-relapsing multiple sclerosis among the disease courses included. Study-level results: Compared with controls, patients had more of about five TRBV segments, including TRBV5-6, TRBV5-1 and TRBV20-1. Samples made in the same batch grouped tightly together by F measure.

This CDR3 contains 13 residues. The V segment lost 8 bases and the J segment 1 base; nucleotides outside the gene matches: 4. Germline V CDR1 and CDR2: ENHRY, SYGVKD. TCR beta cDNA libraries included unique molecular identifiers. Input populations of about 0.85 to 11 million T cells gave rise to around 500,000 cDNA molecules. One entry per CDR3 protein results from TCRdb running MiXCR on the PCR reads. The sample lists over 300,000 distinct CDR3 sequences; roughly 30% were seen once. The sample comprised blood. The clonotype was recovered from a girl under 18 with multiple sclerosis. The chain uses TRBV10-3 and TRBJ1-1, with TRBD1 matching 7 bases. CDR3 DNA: TGTGCCATCGGACAGGCGGAGAACACTGAAGCTTTCTTT. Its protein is CAIGQAENTEAFF.